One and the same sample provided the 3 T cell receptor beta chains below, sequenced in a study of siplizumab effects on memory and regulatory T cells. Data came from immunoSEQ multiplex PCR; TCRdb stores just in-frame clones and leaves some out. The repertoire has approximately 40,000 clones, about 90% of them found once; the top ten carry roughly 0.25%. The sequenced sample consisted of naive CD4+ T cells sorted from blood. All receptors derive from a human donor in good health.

This CDR3 reads CASSPSSTVYGYTF. The CDR3 nucleotides are TGTGCCAGCAGTCCTTCGTCGACAGTCTATGGCTACACCTTC. V gene TRBV6-5 combines with J gene TRBJ1-2; D might be TRBD1 (5 bases). The V end lost 5 bases, the J end lost 4 bases, and 14 bases lay between the germline ends. Germline CDR1 reads MNHEY; CDR2 reads SVGAGI. CDR3 length: 14 residues.

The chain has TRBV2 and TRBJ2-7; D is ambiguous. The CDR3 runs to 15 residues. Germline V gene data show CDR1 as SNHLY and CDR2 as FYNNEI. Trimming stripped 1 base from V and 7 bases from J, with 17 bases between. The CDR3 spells CASSEEVARLREQYF. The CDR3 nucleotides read TGTGCCAGCAGTGAAGAGGTGGCTCGCCTTAGAGAGCAGTACTTC.

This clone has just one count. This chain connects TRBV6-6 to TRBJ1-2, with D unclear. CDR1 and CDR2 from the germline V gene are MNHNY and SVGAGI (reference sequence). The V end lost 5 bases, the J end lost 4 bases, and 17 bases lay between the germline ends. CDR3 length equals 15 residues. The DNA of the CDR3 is TGTGCCAGCAGTAAGCCTCCCGGACTCTCCTATGGCTACACCTTC. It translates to CASSKPPGLSYGYTF.